The TCR beta chain described here comes from a study of shared T cell receptors in the human thymus. Method: immunoSEQ multiplex PCR; TCRdb's copy keeps in-frame clones and lacks some. The data hold 630,000 or so clones, with around 87% observed a single time. With V trimmed by 2 bases and J by 8 bases, 8 bases remained unmatched. Germline loops: CDR1 SQVTM, CDR2 ANQGSEA. The CDR3 has 14 amino acids. This same sample was also part of a study on human thymus T cells. That source adds: Thymus was obtained from resections taken during corrective heart surgery. What appeared biased in thymic and blood repertoires was the usage of V and J genes. Reports from related research described highly overlapping thymic repertoires among unrelated individuals.

The receptor's source is a boy under two years old with a congenital heart defect. Sample: thymocytes. The chain combines TRBV29-1 with TRBJ2-1; 8 bases agree with TRBD2. This chain's CDR3 is CSVECGGRLDEQFF. CDR3 coding DNA: TGCAGCGTTGAATGCGGCGGGAGGTTGGATGAGCAGTTCTTC.